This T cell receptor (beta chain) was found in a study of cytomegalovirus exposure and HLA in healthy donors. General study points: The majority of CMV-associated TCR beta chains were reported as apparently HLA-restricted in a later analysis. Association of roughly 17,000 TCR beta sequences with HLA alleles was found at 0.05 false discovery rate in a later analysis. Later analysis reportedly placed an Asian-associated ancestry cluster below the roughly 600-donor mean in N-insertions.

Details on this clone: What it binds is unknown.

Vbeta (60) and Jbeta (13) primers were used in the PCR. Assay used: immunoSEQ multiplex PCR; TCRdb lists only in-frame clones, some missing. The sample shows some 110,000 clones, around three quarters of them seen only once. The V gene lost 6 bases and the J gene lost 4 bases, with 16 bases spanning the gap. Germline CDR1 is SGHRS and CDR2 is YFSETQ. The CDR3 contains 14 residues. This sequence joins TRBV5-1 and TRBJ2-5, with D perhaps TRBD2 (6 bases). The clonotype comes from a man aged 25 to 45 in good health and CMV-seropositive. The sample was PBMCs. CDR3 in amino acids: CASKTRPGGETQYF. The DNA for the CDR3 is TGCGCCAGCAAGACGAGGCCCGGGGGAGAGACCCAGTACTTC.